This T cell receptor (beta chain) stems from a study of kidney transplant recipient with SARS-CoV-2 infection. TCRdb recomputed calls from the reads with MiXCR, one row per CDR3 protein. Of about 250,000 distinct CDR3 sequences listed, around 26% were seen once; the top ten hold roughly 7.3%. At least ten counts were recorded for this clonotype. The CDR3 loop spans 16 amino acids. Between the trimmed V and J ends, which lost 5 bases and 4 bases, there was a span of 23 bases. CDR1 and CDR2 (germline): GTSNPN, SVGIG (reference sequence). The sequencing used a blood sample, collected at baseline and on day 111 from a kidney transplant recipient. The gene calls are TRBV30 and TRBJ1-2; no firm D call. This TCR derives from a male patient between 25 and 40 years old who had COVID-19 and was a kidney transplant recipient. Some T cells may have originated in the graft donor. CDR3 nucleotide sequence: TGTGCCTGGGTCTTACGGCGTTATAGAAAGACCTATGGCTACACCTTC. Amino acids: CAWVLRRYRKTYGYTF.